The 25 T cell receptor beta chains listed next were all sequenced from one sample in a study of cytomegalovirus exposure and HLA in healthy donors (dated by TCRdb to the late 2010s). Receptor libraries were prepared by the immunoSEQ multiplex PCR assay. The multiplex PCR relied on a mix of 60 forward primers for TCR Vbeta segments and 13 reverse primers for TCR Jbeta segments. TCRdb stores this immuneACCESS table with in-frame sequences only. Part of the clones is absent; in the studies checked, under half of the shortfall reflects unresolved V genes, and no reason is known for the rest. The sample data list 150,000 to 200,000 clones, and about 85% of these were observed just once. The top ten constitute around 1.4% of the sample. Sequencing used PBMCs. These receptor sequences come from a girl aged 10 to 17 in good health and CMV-seropositive.

V gene TRBV6-5 combines with J gene TRBJ1-4, with D tentatively TRBD1 (6 bases). In germline, CDR1 is MNHEY, CDR2 SVGAGI. Trimming took off 1 base at V and 8 bases at J, with 17 bases between the two ends. The CDR3 totals 16 residues. The CDR3 region is CASSYLKAGASEKLFF. The CDR3 DNA reads TGTGCCAGCAGTTACTTGAAGGCGGGGGCTAGCGAAAAACTGTTTTTT.

The rearrangement links TRBV18 to TRBJ2-7, with 8 nucleotides matching TRBD1. Looked up from germline, CDR1 is KGHSH and CDR2 is LQKENI. V shed 2 bases, J shed 0 bases, and the junction held 3 bases outside the gene matches. The CDR3 contains 15 residues. The CDR3 DNA is TGTGCCAGCTCACCAAGGCAGGGGGCCTCCTACGAGCAGTACTTC. This translates into CASSPRQGASYEQYF.

In DNA, the CDR3 is TGTGCCAGCAGTTTTAGTCCCGGGGAGCTGTTTTTT. Its translation is CASSFSPGELFF. This sequence joins TRBV6-5 and TRBJ2-2; no definite D call. V dropped 4 bases and J dropped 6 bases, with 6 bases sitting between them. This CDR3 has 12 amino acids. The germline V gene has CDR1 MNHEY and CDR2 SVGAGI.

This clone was observed once. CDR3 residues: CASSPGTGWMNTEAFF. The CDR3 coding sequence is TGTGCCAGCAGCCCCGGGACAGGGTGGATGAACACTGAAGCTTTCTTT. This chain connects TRBV5-6 to TRBJ1-1; TRBD1 matches at 9 bases. Germline-derived CDR1 and CDR2 are SGHDT and YYEEEE. This CDR3 spans 16 amino acids. The V and J ends lost 4 bases and 0 bases, in that order; junction bases with no gene match: 7.

V usage is TRBV4-3 and J usage is TRBJ1-2; 9 bases align to TRBD1. Germline assignment: CDR1 LGHNA and CDR2 YSLEER. V was pared by 0 bases and J by 8 bases, with 10 bases of the junction left unmatched. This CDR3 is 16 amino acids long. CDR3 DNA sequence: TGCGCCAGCAGCCAAGATCGGGGGACAGGGTTACAAGGCTACACCTTC. Translation: CASSQDRGTGLQGYTF.

The chain carries TRBV7-9 and TRBJ2-7; D gene uncertain. Trimming shortened V by 6 bases and J by 3 bases, and 6 bases separated the two germline ends. The germline CDR1 and CDR2 sequences are SEHNR and FQNEAQ (reference sequence). The CDR3 contains 11 residues. The CDR3 spells CASSQRYEQYF. The CDR3 DNA reads TGTGCCAGCAGTCAGCGCTACGAGCAGTACTTC.

The chain joins TRBV18 to TRBJ1-5, with TRBD1 matching 7 bases. The J segment lost 2 bases and the V segment lost 1 base, leaving 2 bases of the junction unmatched. The CDR3 totals 15 residues. Germline loops: CDR1 KGHSH, CDR2 LQKENI. CDR3: CASSPQGQRNQPQHF. As DNA, the CDR3 is TGTGCCAGCTCACCACAGGGACAGCGCAATCAGCCCCAGCATTTT.

V and J are TRBV6-5 and TRBJ1-2, with D possibly being TRBD1 (5 bases). The germline V gene encodes CDR1 MNHEY and CDR2 SVGAGI. This CDR3 contains 14 residues. V was shortened by 4 bases and J by 6 bases, with 15 bases between the two germline ends. The CDR3 spells CASSSRQHTHGYTF. The CDR3 bases are TGTGCCAGCAGTTCTCGACAGCATACCCATGGCTACACCTTC.

The chain uses TRBV10-1 and TRBJ1-5, with D perhaps TRBD1 (5 bases). Germline CDR1 WNHNN, CDR2 SYGVQD (reference sequence). Trimming took off 5 bases at V and 4 bases at J, with 9 bases between the two ends. The CDR3 extends over 13 amino acids. The CDR3 coding sequence is TGCGCCAGCAGTCCCGACAGTAATCAGCCCCAGCATTTT. Translated: CASSPDSNQPQHF.

The rearrangement uses TRBV6-5 and TRBJ1-3; tentatively, D is TRBD1 (5 bases). This CDR3 comprises 13 residues. Germline V CDR1 and CDR2: MNHEY, SVGAGI. Trimming pared 2 bases from V and 8 bases from J, leaving 10 bases between. In DNA, the CDR3 is TGTGCCAGCAGTTACAGGCTCAGGGACACCATATATTTT. It specifies CASSYRLRDTIYF.

This clone was seen more than once but under ten times. The chain couples TRBV2 to TRBJ1-2, with 10 bases lining up with TRBD1. The CDR3 is 14 residues long. V dropped 8 bases and J dropped 6; count of bases not matched to a gene: 9. Germline values: CDR1 SNHLY, CDR2 FYNNEI. The CDR3 coding sequence is TGTGCCAGCTCAGCCGGGACAGGGGTGAATGGCTACACCTTC. Translation gives CASSAGTGVNGYTF. Combining the CDR3 with reference TRBV2 and TRBJ1-2 gives the whole variable domain EPEVTQTPSHQVTQMGQEVILRCVPISNHLYFYWYRQILGQKVEFLVSFYNNEISEKSEIFDDQFSVERPDGSNFTLKIRSTKLEDSAMYFCASSAGTGVNGYTFGSGTRLTVV.

This clone was seen only once. The CDR3 region is CASGLVPWLAAFYEQYF. CDR3 DNA sequence: TGTGCTAGTGGTTTGGTACCCTGGCTAGCGGCCTTCTACGAGCAGTACTTC. The chain joins TRBV12-5 to TRBJ2-7; 7 bases align to TRBD2. V was pared by 0 bases and J by 3 bases, with 11 bases of the junction left unmatched. The CDR3 runs 17 residues. Looked up from germline, CDR1 is LGHNT and CDR2 is FRNRAP.

The chain has TRBV7-9 and TRBJ2-2; D gene uncertain. Germline lookup yields CDR1 SEHNR and CDR2 FQNEAQ (reference sequence). V was trimmed by 5 bases and J by 7 bases, leaving 14 bases between them. The length of the CDR3 is 14 residues. This chain's CDR3 is CASSPAPTLGELFF. The CDR3 coding sequence is TGTGCCAGCAGCCCCGCCCCTACCCTCGGGGAGCTGTTTTTT.

The chain couples TRBV4-1 to TRBJ1-2, with TRBD1 matching over 7 bases. Germline V gene lookup returns CDR1 MGHRA and CDR2 YSYEKL. This CDR3 is built from 16 residues. The trim removed 2 bases at V and 2 bases at J, leaving 8 bases unmatched. The CDR3 bases are TGCGCCAGCAGCCAATCAGAGGGGACAGCAAACTATGGCTACACCTTC. Translating gives CASSQSEGTANYGYTF.

V usage is TRBV19 and J usage is TRBJ1-2; TRBD1 matches at 8 bases. Trimming took 7 bases from V and 5 from J; bases not matched to a gene: 12. The germline V gene encodes CDR1 LNHDA and CDR2 SQIVND (reference sequence). The CDR3 runs to 15 residues. CDR3 residues: CASKETPGQAYGYTF. The CDR3 DNA sequence: TGTGCCAGTAAAGAAACTCCGGGACAGGCTTATGGCTACACCTTC.

V and J are TRBV7-9 and TRBJ2-5; 7 bases map to TRBD2. The CDR3 totals 14 residues. CDR1 and CDR2 from the germline V gene are SEHNR and FQNEAQ (reference sequence). The junction had 3 bases not matched to a gene; V was cut back by 1 base and J by 4 bases. CDR3 DNA sequence: TGTGCCAGCAGCTTAGGGGCTAGCGGAGAGACCCAGTACTTC. Translating gives CASSLGASGETQYF.

This chain joins TRBV2 and TRBJ2-1; TRBD2 might be the D (7 bases). From germline, CDR1 is SNHLY and CDR2 FYNNEI. The length of the CDR3 is 15 residues. Trimming pared 6 bases from V and 5 bases from J, leaving 17 bases between. For the CDR3, the DNA is TGTGCCAGCAGGGGGGGGCTAGCGCCGAACAATGAGCAGTTCTTC. The encoded protein is CASRGGLAPNNEQFF. Combining the CDR3 with reference TRBV2 and TRBJ2-1 gives the whole variable domain EPEVTQTPSHQVTQMGQEVILRCVPISNHLYFYWYRQILGQKVEFLVSFYNNEISEKSEIFDDQFSVERPDGSNFTLKIRSTKLEDSAMYFCASRGGLAPNNEQFFGPGTRLTVL.

The chain is built from TRBV7-6 and TRBJ2-7; TRBD2 agrees at 8 bases. J lost 6 bases, V lost 1 base, and 11 bases had no gene match. This CDR3 contains 16 residues. Germline-derived CDR1 and CDR2 are SGHVS and FNYEAQ. Here the CDR3 reads CASSLEAGGPHFEQYF. The CDR3 nucleotides read TGTGCCAGCAGCTTAGAGGCGGGAGGCCCCCACTTCGAGCAGTACTTC.

The genes are TRBV29-1 and TRBJ2-7; TRBD1 agrees at 7 bases. This CDR3 comprises 14 residues. Germline CDR1 reads SQVTM; CDR2 reads ANQGSEA. Germline trimming cut 4 bases from V and 3 bases from J; bases unmatched to any gene: 9. This chain's CDR3 is CSVGGRDSYYEQYF. The DNA of the CDR3 is TGCAGCGTTGGGGGAAGGGACAGTTACTACGAGCAGTACTTC.

A note on this clone: This CDR3 is also generated by other DNA sequences in the sample. The chain joins TRBV30 to TRBJ1-1; D uncertain. From germline, CDR1 is GTSNPN and CDR2 SVGIG (reference sequence). V dropped 0 bases and J dropped 5 bases, with 10 bases sitting between them. The CDR3 is 13 residues long. The CDR3 spells CAWSVLGGTEAFF. The CDR3 coding sequence is TGTGCCTGGAGTGTACTGGGAGGGACTGAAGCTTTCTTT.

This clone appeared once. V is TRBV25-1 and J is TRBJ2-1, with TRBD2 identical over 9 bases. The CDR3 is made up of 15 amino acids. Germline CDR1 reads MGHDK; CDR2 reads SYGVNS. V lost 3 bases, J lost 6 bases, and 6 bases stayed unmatched. CDR3 sequence: CASSEASGMLNEQFF. CDR3 DNA: TGTGCCAGCAGTGAGGCTAGCGGGATGCTCAATGAGCAGTTCTTC.

The V gene is TRBV4-1, the J gene TRBJ2-7; the match to TRBD2 covers 11 bases. V was pared by 4 bases and J by 2 bases, with 25 bases of the junction left unmatched. The CDR3 is 22 residues long. CDR1 MGHRA and CDR2 YSYEKL come from the germline V gene. CDR3 in amino acids: CASSPRGGAGTSGKLSPYEQYF. In DNA, the CDR3 is TGCGCCAGCAGCCCTCGGGGGGGCGCGGGGACTAGCGGCAAACTTAGCCCCTACGAGCAGTACTTC.

V is TRBV5-1 and J is TRBJ2-7; D remains ambiguous. The CDR3 is made up of 17 amino acids. V lost 0 bases and J 0 bases, leaving 16 bases between the germline ends. CDR1 and CDR2 (germline): SGHRS, YFSETQ. CDR3 nucleotides: TGCGCCAGCAGCTTGGTGGTGTCGAGGTGGGTCTCCTACGAGCAGTACTTC. Protein product: CASSLVVSRWVSYEQYF.

The chain is built from TRBV5-1 and TRBJ2-7, with 7 bases fitting TRBD1. This CDR3 comprises 13 residues. CDR1 and CDR2 from the germline V gene are SGHRS and YFSETQ. J was trimmed by 3 bases and V by 4 bases; bases with no gene match: 4. The CDR3 loop is CASSPQGIYEQYF. For the CDR3, the DNA is TGCGCCAGCAGCCCACAGGGGATCTACGAGCAGTACTTC.

The chain recombines TRBV7-2 with TRBJ2-6, with TRBD1 identical over 7 bases. The germline V gene encodes CDR1 SGHTA and CDR2 FQGNSA. The CDR3 spans 17 residues. After removal of 3 bases from V and 0 bases from J, the junction contained 5 bases not matched to a gene. CDR3 DNA: TGTGCCAGCAGCTTCACAGGGGTCAGCTCTGGGGCCAACGTCCTGACTTTC. Its translation: CASSFTGVSSGANVLTF.